The TCR beta chain under discussion was sequenced for a study of T-cell reconstitution after alpha-beta-depleted transplantation in children. This clonotype was seen a few times. Using unique molecular identifiers, the investigators prepared the TCRbeta library. TCRdb passed the PCR reads through MiXCR, listing each CDR3 protein once. The sample shows 450,000 to 700,000 distinct CDR3 sequences, 27% of them seen only once. Sequences were derived from PBMCs, sampled before TCRalphabeta/CD19-depleted stem cell transplant. This receptor was taken from a boy younger than two with Wiskott-Aldrich syndrome, due to receive a stem cell transplant.

The CDR3 DNA reads as TGTGCCAGCTGTAACTCGGGGGGCTCCTACAATGAGCAGTTCTTC. Amino acid sequence: CASCNSGGSYNEQFF. The chain is built from TRBV2 and TRBJ2-1; 7 bases are shared with TRBD2. The CDR3 is made up of 15 amino acids. The trim removed 8 bases at V and 0 bases at J, leaving 7 bases unmatched. CDR1 is SNHLY and CDR2 is FYNNEI in the germline V gene.